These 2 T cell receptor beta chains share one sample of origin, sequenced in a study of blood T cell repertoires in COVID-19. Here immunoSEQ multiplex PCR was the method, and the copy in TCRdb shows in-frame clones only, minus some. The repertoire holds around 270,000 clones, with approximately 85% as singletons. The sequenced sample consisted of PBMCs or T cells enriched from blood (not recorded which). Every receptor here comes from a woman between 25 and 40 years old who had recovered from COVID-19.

This CDR3 reads CASSFPRRTGANYGYTF. As DNA, the CDR3 is TGTGCCAGCAGTTTCCCCCGACGGACAGGGGCTAACTATGGCTACACCTTC. The chain carries TRBV28 and TRBJ1-2, with 9 bases aligning to TRBD1. V trimming: 3 bases; J trimming: 0 bases; junction bases outside the gene matches: 8. Germline CDR1 MDHEN, CDR2 SYDVKM. This CDR3 is 17 amino acids long.

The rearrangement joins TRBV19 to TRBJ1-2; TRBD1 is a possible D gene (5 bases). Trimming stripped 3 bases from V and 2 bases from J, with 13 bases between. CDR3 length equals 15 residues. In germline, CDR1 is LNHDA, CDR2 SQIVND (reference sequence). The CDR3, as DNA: TGTGCCAGTAGTATGGGGACTTTTACCAACTATGGCTACACCTTC. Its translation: CASSMGTFTNYGYTF.